The TCR beta chain under discussion was sequenced for a study of cytomegalovirus exposure and HLA in healthy donors. Per the germline V gene, CDR1 is SNHLY and CDR2 is FYNNEI. There are 14 residues in the CDR3. Trimming pared 8 bases from V and 0 bases from J, leaving 13 bases between. Researchers ran the PCR with 60 Vbeta and 13 Jbeta primers. Here immunoSEQ multiplex PCR was the method, and the copy in TCRdb shows in-frame clones only, minus some. The sample holds about 130,000 clones, roughly 82% seen once. The clonotype was recovered from a boy younger than 18 in good health and CMV-seronegative. The sequenced sample consisted of PBMCs. The genes are TRBV2 and TRBJ1-1; possibly TRBD1 for D (5 bases). The CDR3 region is CASWDDSLNTEAFF. The CDR3 DNA follows: TGTGCCAGCTGGGATGACAGCTTGAACACTGAAGCTTTCTTT. Filled out from reference TRBV2 and TRBJ1-1, the complete variable domain reads EPEVTQTPSHQVTQMGQEVILRCVPISNHLYFYWYRQILGQKVEFLVSFYNNEISEKSEIFDDQFSVERPDGSNFTLKIRSTKLEDSAMYFCASWDDSLNTEAFFGQGTRLTVV.